What follows are 27 T cell receptor beta chains derived from one specimen sequenced in a study of blood T cell repertoires in COVID-19. Clones were sequenced by immunoSEQ multiplex PCR, and TCRdb holds only the in-frame ones, with some missing. This sample yields about 260,000 clones, of which around four fifths are seen a single time; roughly 4.6% belongs to the top ten. Material for sequencing was peripheral blood. Receptors were obtained from a man between 60 and 75 years old who had recovered from COVID-19.

This chain connects TRBV6-5 to TRBJ1-2; D may be TRBD1 (6 bases). Germline V gene data show CDR1 as MNHEY and CDR2 as SVGAGI. Trimming removed 4 bases at V and 8 bases at J, with 20 bases between. The CDR3 contains 15 residues. The CDR3 coding sequence is TGTGCCAGCAGTTCACGGACAGATTACTGGGGGGGCTACACCTTC. Protein: CASSSRTDYWGGYTF.

J is TRBJ1-2 and V is TRBV5-1; D is possibly TRBD1 (6 bases). Germline V gene sequence: CDR1 SGHRS, CDR2 YFSETQ. CDR3 length: 13 amino acids. The V end was cut by 2 bases, the J end by 2 bases, with 7 bases between. CDR3: CASSFRGNYGYTF. CDR3 nucleotides: TGCGCCAGCAGCTTCAGGGGAAACTATGGCTACACCTTC.

This chain uses TRBV28 with TRBJ1-4; TRBD1 aligns across 9 bases. CDR1 and CDR2 (germline): MDHEN, SYDVKM. Germline trimming cut 6 bases from V and 4 bases from J; bases unmatched to any gene: 6. This CDR3 contains 15 residues. The CDR3 coding sequence is TGTGCCAGCAGATCTCCGGGACAGGGTAATGAAAAACTGTTTTTT. This codes for CASRSPGQGNEKLFF.

This clone was picked up a small number of times. The V call is TRBV6-5, the J call TRBJ1-1; 7 bases map to TRBD1. Germline lookup yields CDR1 MNHEY and CDR2 SVGAGI. The CDR3 has 13 residues. Trimming at V came to 5 bases and at J to 8 bases, leaving 8 bases not matched to a gene. The CDR3 DNA reads as TGTGCCAGCAGTAGACAGGGTGGAGCCGAAGCTTTCTTT. Translated: CASSRQGGAEAFF.

This clone was counted once. The chain links TRBV10-2 to TRBJ2-5; 12 bases map to TRBD2. Trimming removed 6 bases from V and 3 bases from J; junction bases left unmatched: 5. This CDR3 comprises 15 residues. Germline V gives CDR1 WSHSY, CDR2 SAAADI. The CDR3 here is CASSTWTSGEETQYF. Here the CDR3 DNA reads TGCGCCAGCAGCACCTGGACTAGCGGGGAAGAGACCCAGTACTTC.

The chain has TRBV19 and TRBJ1-2; a possible D gene is TRBD1 (6 bases). V was clipped by 2 bases and J by 6 bases, with 10 bases between them. Germline CDR1 LNHDA, CDR2 SQIVND (reference sequence). The CDR3 covers 13 residues. As DNA, the CDR3 is TGTGCCAGTAGTATATACAGGGATAATGGCTACACCTTC. Its translation: CASSIYRDNGYTF.

V is TRBV7-6 and J is TRBJ2-7, with 7 bases aligning to TRBD1. V trimming: 5 bases; J trimming: 4 bases; junction bases outside the gene matches: 8. CDR1 and CDR2 from the germline V gene are SGHVS and FNYEAQ. The CDR3 length is 14 residues. CDR3 amino acids: CASSRPDRVYEQYF. CDR3 bases: TGTGCCAGCAGCAGACCCGACAGGGTGTACGAGCAGTACTTC. The whole variable domain, filled in from reference TRBV7-6 and TRBJ2-7, reads GAGVSQSPRYKVTKRGQDVALRCDPISGHVSLYWYRQALGQGPEFLTYFNYEAQQDKSGLPNDRFSAERPEGSISTLTIQRTEQRDSAMYRCASSRPDRVYEQYFGPGTRLTVT.

The gene calls are TRBV5-1 and TRBJ2-1; 7 bases align to TRBD1. V gave up 0 bases and J gave up 9 bases; unmatched junction bases: 3. CDR1 is SGHRS, CDR2 YFSETQ, per germline. The CDR3 has 13 residues. Written as DNA, the CDR3 is TGCGCCAGCAGCTTGGGGTCAGGGGGTGAGCAGTTCTTC. Its protein is CASSLGSGGEQFF.

The chain combines TRBV27 with TRBJ2-7; possibly TRBD1 for D (6 bases). CDR1 and CDR2 (germline): MNHEY, SMNVEV (reference sequence). This CDR3 contains 15 residues. V was pared by 2 bases and J by 10 bases, with 21 bases between. The CDR3 coding sequence is TGTGCCAGCAGTTTACGGTCAGGGAAGGGGGAAAAACAGTACTTC. The encoded protein is CASSLRSGKGEKQYF.

V and J are TRBV5-1 and TRBJ2-7; TRBD1 matches at 10 bases. In germline, CDR1 is SGHRS, CDR2 YFSETQ. V was clipped by 5 bases and J by 1 base; unmatched bases: 6. This CDR3 has 15 amino acids. CDR3 in DNA: TGCGCCAGCAGGGCCGGGACAGGGGCTTCCTACGAGCAGTACTTC. This codes for CASRAGTGASYEQYF.

The J gene is TRBJ2-1, the V gene TRBV7-6, with D possibly matching TRBD1 (6 bases). The CDR3 covers 15 residues. The V end lost 0 bases, the J end lost 8 bases, and 14 bases lay between the germline ends. The germline V gene has CDR1 SGHVS and CDR2 FNYEAQ. The CDR3 here is CASSLASDSGDEQFF. CDR3 coding DNA: TGTGCCAGCAGCTTAGCCTCGGACAGTGGCGATGAGCAGTTCTTC.

The chain joins TRBV7-2 to TRBJ2-3; 7 bases match TRBD2. Trimming cost V 7 bases and J 11 bases; bases outside gene matches: 12. Germline V gene data show CDR1 as SGHTA and CDR2 as FQGNSA. The CDR3 length is 13 residues. The CDR3 bases are TGTGCCAGCACCAACCTCGGGGGGACCCAGCAGTATTTT. This translates into CASTNLGGTQQYF.

On this clone: Other DNA sequences from this sample encode an identical CDR3 as well. CDR3 bases: TGTGCCAGTAGTATTGGAGGGACTGGGGCCAACGTCCTGACTTTC. Protein product: CASSIGGTGANVLTF. The chain joins TRBV19 to TRBJ2-6, with a weak D call TRBD2 (6 bases). The V end lost 3 bases, the J end lost 2 bases, and 8 bases lay between the germline ends. Germline V gene sequence: CDR1 LNHDA, CDR2 SQIVND (reference sequence). The CDR3 extends over 15 amino acids.

This chain joins TRBV4-2 and TRBJ2-1; 10 nucleotides agree with TRBD2. Trimming cost V 0 bases and J 3 bases; bases outside gene matches: 14. The CDR3 extends over 20 amino acids. CDR1 is LGHNA, CDR2 YNFKEQ, per germline. CDR3: CASSQDLPAGGRTFYNEQFF. CDR3 sequence (DNA): TGTGCCAGCAGCCAAGATCTTCCAGCGGGAGGGAGGACCTTCTACAATGAGCAGTTCTTC.

This chain links TRBV9 with TRBJ1-6; 7 bases fit TRBD1. The CDR3 spans 15 residues. V dropped 3 bases and J dropped 6; count of bases not matched to a gene: 6. The V gene's germline CDR1 is SGDLS and CDR2 YYNGEE. DNA for the CDR3: TGTGCCAGCAGCGAATCAGGGGGAGCTAATTCACCCCTCCACTTT. Translation gives CASSESGGANSPLHF.

This sequence joins TRBV14 and TRBJ1-4; no firm D call. The germline V and J ends were trimmed by 3 bases and 7 bases, with 12 bases remaining between them. The CDR3 is 14 residues long. Germline CDR1 and CDR2: SGHDN and FVKESK. CDR3 sequence: CASSHGGVGEKLFF. The CDR3 nucleotides are TGTGCCAGCAGCCACGGCGGGGTTGGTGAAAAACTGTTTTTT.

The genes are TRBV11-2 and TRBJ2-5, with 7 bases matching TRBD1. There are 15 residues in the CDR3. The V gene's germline CDR1 is SGHAT and CDR2 FQNNGV. V was pared by 5 bases and J by 0 bases, with 6 bases of the junction left unmatched. The chain's CDR3 is CASSPPGQYQETQYF. The CDR3 DNA follows: TGTGCCAGCAGCCCCCCGGGACAGTACCAAGAGACCCAGTACTTC.

Details on this clone: The sample carries other DNA sequences with the same CDR3. The rearrangement joins TRBV5-1 to TRBJ1-2; D might be TRBD1 (5 bases). CDR1 SGHRS and CDR2 YFSETQ come from the germline V gene. Trimming pared 5 bases from V and 2 bases from J, leaving 10 bases between. The CDR3 runs 13 residues. CDR3 in DNA: TGCGCCAGCAGTCTCGGGGGGAACTATGGCTACACCTTC. It codes for CASSLGGNYGYTF.

There are a few counts of this clone. V and J are TRBV9 and TRBJ1-4; D gene ambiguous. This CDR3 comprises 15 residues. V lost 3 bases and J lost 8, with 17 bases in between. The germline gives CDR1 SGDLS, CDR2 YYNGEE. The CDR3 spells CASSANPAVGEKLFF. The CDR3 bases are TGTGCCAGCAGCGCCAACCCAGCGGTCGGGGAAAAACTGTTTTTT.

The gene calls are TRBV7-2 and TRBJ1-4; unclear D gene. CDR1 SGHTA and CDR2 FQGNSA come from the germline V gene. The CDR3 consists of 16 residues. V lost 0 bases and J 4 bases, leaving 12 bases between the germline ends. The CDR3 bases are TGTGCCAGCAGCTTAGCGCCGGGAGGCGGTAATGAAAAACTGTTTTTT. Translated: CASSLAPGGGNEKLFF. Full variable domain (outside the CDR3, taken from reference TRBV7-2 and TRBJ1-4): GAGVSQSPSNKVTEKGKDVELRCDPISGHTALYWYRQSLGQGLEFLIYFQGNSAPDKSGLPSDRFSAERTGGSVSTLTIQRTQQEDSAVYLCASSLAPGGGNEKLFFGSGTQLSVL.

The chain joins TRBV7-3 to TRBJ1-4; 8 bases agree with TRBD1. The germline V gene has CDR1 SGHTA and CDR2 FQGTGA. The V segment lost 2 bases and the J segment 11 bases; nucleotides outside the gene matches: 4. This CDR3 has 13 residues. The CDR3 protein is CASSLLRGHKLFF. The CDR3 nucleotides are TGTGCCAGCAGCTTACTCAGGGGGCATAAACTGTTTTTT. Complete variable domain (other parts from reference TRBV7-3 and TRBJ1-4): GAGVSQTPSNKVTEKGKYVELRCDPISGHTALYWYRQSLGQGPEFLIYFQGTGAADDSGLPNDRFFAVRPEGSVSTLKIQRTERGDSAVYLCASSLLRGHKLFFGSGTQLSVL.

The chain links TRBV2 to TRBJ2-7; possible D gene TRBD2, 5 bases. Germline V gene lookup returns CDR1 SNHLY and CDR2 FYNNEI. Trimming removed 4 bases at V and 1 base at J, with 8 bases between. There are 13 residues in the CDR3. The CDR3 nucleotides are TGTGCCAGCAGTGTCGGGGAGTCCTACGAGCAGTACTTC. Protein: CASSVGESYEQYF.

The chain uses TRBV7-8 and TRBJ1-1, with 9 bases matching TRBD1. This CDR3 is built from 14 residues. Germline V gene sequence: CDR1 SGHVS, CDR2 FQNEAQ. J lost 5 bases, V lost 5 bases, and 6 bases had no gene match. The CDR3 spells CASSLRQGDTEAFF. CDR3 in DNA: TGTGCCAGCAGCCTAAGACAGGGGGATACTGAAGCTTTCTTT.

The chain recombines TRBV11-2 with TRBJ2-3; TRBD2 matches at 7 bases. V was pared by 1 base and J by 2 bases, with 6 bases of the junction left unmatched. This CDR3 spans 16 amino acids. Per germline, CDR1 SGHAT and CDR2 FQNNGV. In DNA, the CDR3 is TGTGCCAGCAGCTTAGGTATCGGGGGGAACACAGATACGCAGTATTTT. Translated: CASSLGIGGNTDTQYF.

V is TRBV5-1 and J is TRBJ2-4, with TRBD2 identical over 7 bases. V lost 3 bases to trimming and J lost 4 bases; unmatched junction nucleotides: 7. Germline V lookup: CDR1 SGHRS, CDR2 YFSETQ. The CDR3 runs to 15 residues. The CDR3 nucleotides read TGCGCCAGCAGCTCCCCCGGGGAGGGGAAAAACATTCAGTACTTC. Amino acids: CASSSPGEGKNIQYF.

The chain joins TRBV5-3 to TRBJ1-5; the match to TRBD1 covers 8 bases. TRBV5-3 is sorted into the ORF group, with uncertain function. The J segment lost 7 bases and the V segment lost 3 bases, leaving 6 bases of the junction unmatched. The CDR3 sequence is 14 residues long. The CDR3: CARSSRGHDQPQHF. The CDR3 DNA reads TGTGCCAGAAGCTCCAGGGGGCATGACCAGCCCCAGCATTTT.

The chain joins TRBV7-2 to TRBJ1-4, with D tentatively TRBD1 (6 bases). The CDR3 loop spans 15 amino acids. The V and J ends lost 5 bases and 5 bases respectively, with 15 bases between them. Looked up from germline, CDR1 is SGHTA and CDR2 is FQGNSA. This chain's CDR3 is CASSLQTGLNEKLFF. The CDR3 nucleotides read TGTGCCAGCAGCCTGCAGACAGGCCTGAATGAAAAACTGTTTTTT.